This is a list of T cell receptor beta chains from one sample in a study of cytomegalovirus exposure and HLA in healthy donors. Data came from immunoSEQ multiplex PCR; TCRdb stores just in-frame clones and leaves some out. This sample has nearly 110,000 clones, with 70% to 80% found just once. The sequencing input was PBMCs. These receptors came from a man aged 55 to 70 in good health and CMV-seronegative. CDR3s include the opening cysteine and the closing phenylalanine or tryptophan. Each record gives: J gene, clone size, V gene, D gene, CDR3 protein, CDR3 DNA. A D gene is named only where the DNA matches it firmly. Part of the rows lack a size; the others show once, few, many or a class for expanded clones.

j_call: TRBJ2-5
clone_size: -
v_call: TRBV7-9
d_call: -
cdr3_aa: CASSQQGAETQYF
cdr3_nt: TGTGCCAGCAGCCAACAGGGAGCGGAGACCCAGTACTTC

j_call: TRBJ1-5
clone_size: -
v_call: TRBV7-8
d_call: TRBD1
cdr3_aa: CASSSDRGRQPQHF
cdr3_nt: TGTGCCAGCAGCTCAGACAGGGGGCGTCAGCCCCAGCATTTT

j_call: TRBJ1-1
clone_size: -
v_call: TRBV2
d_call: -
cdr3_aa: CASDVGGTEAFF
cdr3_nt: TGTGCCAGTGATGTGGGGGGCACTGAAGCTTTCTTT

j_call: TRBJ2-3
clone_size: -
v_call: TRBV5-1
d_call: -
cdr3_aa: CASSLALLQDYAGADTQYF
cdr3_nt: TGCGCCAGCAGCTTGGCCCTACTACAGGACTACGCGGGCGCAGATACGCAGTATTTT

j_call: TRBJ1-1
clone_size: -
v_call: TRBV7-6
d_call: -
cdr3_aa: CASSFGMNTEAFF
cdr3_nt: TGTGCCAGCAGCTTCGGGATGAACACTGAAGCTTTCTTT

j_call: TRBJ2-1
clone_size: -
v_call: TRBV27
d_call: -
cdr3_aa: CASSLSVRVGGYNEQFF
cdr3_nt: TGTGCCAGCAGTTTATCAGTACGGGTTGGAGGGTACAATGAGCAGTTCTTC

j_call: TRBJ1-1
clone_size: -
v_call: TRBV19
d_call: TRBD1
cdr3_aa: CASSNRTGGTTEAFF
cdr3_nt: TGTGCCAGTAGTAATCGGACAGGGGGCACCACTGAAGCTTTCTTT

j_call: TRBJ1-2
clone_size: -
v_call: TRBV7-2
d_call: -
cdr3_aa: CASSPSRVYGYTF
cdr3_nt: TGTGCCAGCAGCCCCAGTCGGGTCTATGGCTACACCTTC

j_call: TRBJ1-1
clone_size: -
v_call: TRBV6-5
d_call: -
cdr3_aa: CASSQPPRRGAFF
cdr3_nt: TGTGCCAGCAGCCAACCTCCTAGGCGTGGAGCTTTCTTT

j_call: TRBJ2-1
clone_size: -
v_call: TRBV6-1
d_call: -
cdr3_aa: CASTPGSYNEQFF
cdr3_nt: TGTGCCAGCACACCCGGGAGCTACAATGAGCAGTTCTTC

j_call: TRBJ2-5
clone_size: -
v_call: TRBV4-3
d_call: -
cdr3_aa: CASSQDLVARETQYF
cdr3_nt: TGCGCCAGCAGCCAAGATCTGGTAGCGCGGGAGACCCAGTACTTC

j_call: TRBJ1-4
clone_size: -
v_call: TRBV4-3
d_call: -
cdr3_aa: CASSLRTGIPNEKLFF
cdr3_nt: TGCGCCAGCAGCCTCCGAACAGGGATACCTAATGAAAAACTGTTTTTT

j_call: TRBJ1-1
clone_size: -
v_call: TRBV6-5
d_call: -
cdr3_aa: CASKGTYRPNTEAFF
cdr3_nt: TGTGCCAGCAAAGGTACCTACAGGCCGAACACTGAAGCTTTCTTT

j_call: TRBJ1-5
clone_size: -
v_call: TRBV19
d_call: TRBD1
cdr3_aa: CASSIFWGQGGNNQPQHF
cdr3_nt: TGTGCCAGTAGTATATTTTGGGGACAGGGTGGAAACAATCAGCCCCAGCATTTT

j_call: TRBJ1-1
clone_size: few
v_call: TRBV29-1
d_call: -
cdr3_aa: CSVYREPMNTEAFF
cdr3_nt: TGCAGCGTTTACAGGGAACCCATGAACACTGAAGCTTTCTTT

j_call: TRBJ1-5
clone_size: few
v_call: TRBV5-1
d_call: TRBD1
cdr3_aa: CASSQGTGNQPQHF
cdr3_nt: TGCGCCAGCAGCCAAGGGACAGGCAATCAGCCCCAGCATTTT

j_call: TRBJ1-1
clone_size: few
v_call: TRBV18
d_call: TRBD1
cdr3_aa: CASSPPTGGAGVTEAFF
cdr3_nt: TGTGCCAGCTCACCACCGACAGGGGGCGCCGGGGTAACTGAAGCTTTCTTT

j_call: TRBJ1-5
clone_size: -
v_call: TRBV27
d_call: TRBD1
cdr3_aa: CASSLLGQGMNQPQHF
cdr3_nt: TGTGCCAGCAGTTTATTGGGACAGGGGATGAATCAGCCCCAGCATTTT

j_call: TRBJ2-1
clone_size: -
v_call: TRBV5-7
d_call: TRBD1
cdr3_aa: CASSLAGPGTGQFF
cdr3_nt: TGTGCCAGCAGCTTGGCCGGCCCCGGGACAGGCCAGTTCTTC

j_call: TRBJ1-4
clone_size: -
v_call: TRBV5-1
d_call: TRBD1
cdr3_aa: CASSLGQGAGEKLFF
cdr3_nt: TGCGCCAGCAGCTTGGGGCAGGGGGCGGGTGAAAAACTGTTTTTT

j_call: TRBJ1-1
clone_size: -
v_call: TRBV23-1
d_call: -
cdr3_aa: CASSQPMGGSGFF
cdr3_nt: TGCGCCAGCAGTCAACCGATGGGAGGTTCAGGTTTCTTT

j_call: TRBJ1-6
clone_size: -
v_call: TRBV7-2
d_call: -
cdr3_aa: CASSLGGGLNSPLHF
cdr3_nt: TGTGCCAGCAGCTTAGGGGGCGGCCTTAATTCACCCCTCCACTTT

j_call: TRBJ1-4
clone_size: -
v_call: TRBV28
d_call: -
cdr3_aa: CASSLAGNEKLFF
cdr3_nt: TGTGCCAGCAGTTTGGCGGGTAATGAAAAACTGTTTTTT

j_call: TRBJ2-2
clone_size: -
v_call: TRBV7-8
d_call: TRBD1
cdr3_aa: CASSDGTGGAHGELFF
cdr3_nt: TGTGCCAGCAGCGACGGGACAGGGGGCGCCCACGGGGAGCTGTTTTTT

j_call: TRBJ2-3
clone_size: -
v_call: TRBV7-2
d_call: -
cdr3_aa: CASSSTRLDTQYF
cdr3_nt: TGTGCCAGCAGCTCCACTAGATTAGATACGCAGTATTTT

j_call: TRBJ2-7
clone_size: -
v_call: TRBV5-1
d_call: TRBD1
cdr3_aa: CASSLTNRGINEQYF
cdr3_nt: TGCGCCAGCAGCTTAACGAACAGGGGGATCAACGAGCAGTACTTC

j_call: TRBJ1-1
clone_size: -
v_call: TRBV7-9
d_call: TRBD1
cdr3_aa: CASSPDRAKTEAFF
cdr3_nt: TGTGCCAGCAGCCCCGACAGGGCGAAGACTGAAGCTTTCTTT

j_call: TRBJ2-1
clone_size: -
v_call: TRBV5-8
d_call: -
cdr3_aa: CASTAMWAGGNERFF
cdr3_nt: -

j_call: TRBJ2-1
clone_size: -
v_call: TRBV10-3
d_call: -
cdr3_aa: CAISRQSSYNEQFF
cdr3_nt: TGTGCCATCAGCAGACAGAGCTCCTACAATGAGCAGTTCTTC

j_call: TRBJ1-2
clone_size: -
v_call: TRBV19
d_call: TRBD1
cdr3_aa: CASSPIGQGRIDYGYTF
cdr3_nt: TGTGCCAGTAGTCCAATCGGACAGGGCCGTATTGACTATGGCTACACCTTC

j_call: TRBJ2-6
clone_size: few
v_call: TRBV7-6
d_call: -
cdr3_aa: CASSAYPAGANVLTF
cdr3_nt: TGTGCCAGCAGCGCCTACCCTGCTGGGGCCAACGTCCTGACTTTC

j_call: TRBJ1-2
clone_size: many
v_call: TRBV27
d_call: -
cdr3_aa: CASSSRNYGYTF
cdr3_nt: TGTGCCAGCAGTTCCCGTAACTATGGCTACACCTTC

j_call: TRBJ1-6
clone_size: -
v_call: TRBV30
d_call: -
cdr3_aa: CAWSGGRSSSYNSPLHF
cdr3_nt: TGTGCCTGGAGTGGGGGGCGGTCGAGCTCCTATAATTCACCCCTCCACTTT

j_call: TRBJ2-3
clone_size: -
v_call: TRBV5-1
d_call: TRBD1
cdr3_aa: CASSPRDRGTDTQYF
cdr3_nt: TGCGCCAGCAGCCCCCGGGACAGGGGAACAGATACGCAGTATTTT

j_call: TRBJ1-6
clone_size: -
v_call: TRBV2
d_call: -
cdr3_aa: CASSWTEGRTSLNSPLHF
cdr3_nt: TGTGCCAGCAGTTGGACGGAGGGTCGTACTTCACTTAATTCACCCCTCCACTTT

j_call: TRBJ2-3
clone_size: -
v_call: TRBV7-2
d_call: TRBD2
cdr3_aa: CASSRTSGRSTDTQYF
cdr3_nt: TGTGCCAGCAGCCGGACTAGCGGGCGTAGCACAGATACGCAGTATTTT

j_call: TRBJ2-1
clone_size: few
v_call: TRBV18
d_call: TRBD2
cdr3_aa: CASSPALYGGAWNEQFF
cdr3_nt: TGTGCCAGCTCACCAGCTCTCTACGGGGGGGCGTGGAATGAGCAGTTCTTC

j_call: TRBJ2-7
clone_size: -
v_call: TRBV7-2
d_call: TRBD2
cdr3_aa: CASSLVAGGSYEQYF
cdr3_nt: TGTGCCAGCAGCTTAGTAGCGGGGGGATCCTACGAGCAGTACTTC

j_call: TRBJ1-1
clone_size: -
v_call: TRBV7-3
d_call: -
cdr3_aa: CASSSRANTEAFF
cdr3_nt: TGTGCCAGCAGCTCCCGAGCGAACACTGAAGCTTTCTTT

j_call: TRBJ2-4
clone_size: -
v_call: TRBV2
d_call: -
cdr3_aa: CASSEVDIAKNIQYF
cdr3_nt: TGTGCCAGCAGTGAAGTGGACATAGCCAAAAACATTCAGTACTTC

j_call: TRBJ2-2
clone_size: few
v_call: TRBV6-1
d_call: -
cdr3_aa: CASRSVANTGELFF
cdr3_nt: TGTGCCAGCAGATCAGTCGCGAACACCGGGGAGCTGTTTTTT

j_call: TRBJ1-1
clone_size: once
v_call: TRBV2
d_call: -
cdr3_aa: CASREHMNTEAFF
cdr3_nt: TGTGCTAGCAGGGAACACATGAACACTGAAGCTTTCTTT

j_call: TRBJ2-6
clone_size: -
v_call: TRBV2
d_call: -
cdr3_aa: CASGRQAEWVNVLTF
cdr3_nt: TGTGCCAGCGGACGACAGGCGGAGTGGGTCAACGTCCTGACTTTC

j_call: TRBJ2-4
clone_size: -
v_call: TRBV5-1
d_call: TRBD2
cdr3_aa: CASSFSGGDSYIQYF
cdr3_nt: TGCGCCAGCAGCTTTAGCGGGGGGGATAGCTACATTCAGTACTTC

j_call: TRBJ2-6
clone_size: -
v_call: TRBV7-9
d_call: -
cdr3_aa: CASSLDRGTAGANVLTF
cdr3_nt: TGTGCCAGCAGCTTAGATCGAGGGACTGCGGGGGCCAACGTCCTGACTTTC

j_call: TRBJ2-1
clone_size: -
v_call: TRBV11-2
d_call: -
cdr3_aa: CASSLTAEAGEQFF
cdr3_nt: TGTGCCAGCAGCTTAACAGCTGAGGCGGGTGAGCAGTTCTTC

j_call: TRBJ2-2
clone_size: few
v_call: TRBV9
d_call: TRBD2
cdr3_aa: CASSVGRGGRTGELFF
cdr3_nt: TGTGCCAGCAGCGTAGGGCGGGGGGGCCGGACCGGGGAGCTGTTTTTT

j_call: TRBJ1-4
clone_size: -
v_call: TRBV6-6
d_call: -
cdr3_aa: CASSSPSATNEKLFF
cdr3_nt: TGTGCCAGCAGTTCCCCCTCTGCAACTAATGAAAAACTGTTTTTT

j_call: TRBJ2-5
clone_size: -
v_call: TRBV9
d_call: -
cdr3_aa: CASSRRRDDETQYF
cdr3_nt: TGTGCCAGCAGCCGCCGCCGAGATGATGAGACCCAGTACTTC

j_call: TRBJ2-1
clone_size: -
v_call: TRBV4-3
d_call: -
cdr3_aa: CASSQDREEHEQFF
cdr3_nt: TGCGCCAGCAGCCAAGATAGGGAGGAGCATGAGCAGTTCTTC

j_call: TRBJ1-1
clone_size: -
v_call: TRBV13
d_call: -
cdr3_aa: CASRGVMNTEAFF
cdr3_nt: TGTGCCAGTCGGGGGGTTATGAACACTGAAGCTTTCTTT

j_call: TRBJ1-2
clone_size: -
v_call: TRBV6-5
d_call: -
cdr3_aa: CASSPREFGYTF
cdr3_nt: TGTGCCAGCAGCCCCAGGGAATTTGGCTACACCTTC

j_call: TRBJ2-1
clone_size: -
v_call: TRBV7-2
d_call: -
cdr3_aa: CASSPRNEQFF
cdr3_nt: TGTGCCAGCAGCCCTAGGAATGAGCAGTTCTTC